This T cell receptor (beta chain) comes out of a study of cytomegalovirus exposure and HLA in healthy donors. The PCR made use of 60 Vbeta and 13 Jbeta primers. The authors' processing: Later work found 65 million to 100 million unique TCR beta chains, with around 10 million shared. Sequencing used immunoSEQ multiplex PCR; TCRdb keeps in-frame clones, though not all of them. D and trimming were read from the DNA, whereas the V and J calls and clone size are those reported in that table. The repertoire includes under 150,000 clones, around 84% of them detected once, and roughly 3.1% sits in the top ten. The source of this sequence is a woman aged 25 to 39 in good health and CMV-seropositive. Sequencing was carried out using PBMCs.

CDR3 loop: CASSQLGAAGYTF. For the CDR3, the DNA is TGCGCCAGCAGCCAACTGGGGGCAGCGGGCTACACCTTC. J is TRBJ1-2 and V is TRBV4-1; tentatively, D is TRBD1 (6 bases). Trimming left V 2 bases short and J 8 bases short, with 12 bases between. The CDR3 has 13 residues. Germline V CDR1 and CDR2: MGHRA, YSYEKL.